This T cell receptor (beta chain) was recorded in a study of T cell responses to AZD1222 COVID-19 vaccine (dated by TCRdb to 2020 to 2023). Notes on the research overall: A total of 233 trial participants underwent TCR sequencing, of whom roughly 210 received two doses of AZD1222 and some 26 received two doses of the MenACWY control vaccine. Enrollment into the trials was organized by age into subgroups of 18-55, 56-69 and 70-plus years, and those subgroups contained about 150, 27 and 61 TCR-sequenced participants, respectively.

The CDR3 regions of human TCRbeta chains were subjected to immunosequencing. For the original study's pipeline: TCRs in the repertoires were matched against a reference library of SARS-CoV-2-specific TCRs that had been generated with the MIRA antigen-specificity platform. Breadth was defined as the fraction of unique TCRs that were SARS-CoV-2-associated. Depth was defined as the fraction of total T cells that were SARS-CoV-2-associated. Using the MIRA data, every spike-specific TCR was mapped to the spike region that the TCR reacted to and assigned to either a CD4 or a CD8 class. Log10-transformed breadth and depth values were compared by one-way ANOVA with Sidak's multiple comparisons tests. The clones in this table, taken by TCRdb from immuneACCESS, are in-frame only. Not every clone is retained; where verified, under half of the shortfall comes from an unresolved V gene, and the cause of the rest is unknown. Clonal size and the V and J genes are those of that table, whereas D and trimming came from the DNA. The sample has roughly 150,000 clones on record, about 87% of them singletons. The top ten hold roughly a tenth of the sample.

This clone was seen only once. Its antigen is currently not known. No much larger clone is present one base from it, and per-base qualities are unavailable. V was cut back by 8 bases and J by 3 bases, leaving a gap of 17 bases between them. Reading from cysteine to phenylalanine, the CDR3 counts 15 amino acids. Only the CDR3 DNA is retained, 45 bases long and in frame from the first base. Sequences ENHRY (CDR1) and SYGVKD (CDR2) are obtained from the germline V gene. What the work shows at the level of the full study, not this receptor alone: Only 5 to 7 AZD1222 recipients were SARS-CoV-2 seropositive at baseline, limiting conclusions about previously exposed vaccinees. The 56-69-year group was small, and its depth increase did not reach significance, likely because of low power. Participants were mostly white British, with more females than males. The authors suggested clonal diversity may have been underestimated. No day 14 peak-response samples were available, so repertoires were characterized only after the peak T cell response. Reportedly, almost half of the unique spike-specific TCRs recognized epitopes lying outside the regions that are mutated in the B.1.351 and B.1.1.7 variants. Vaccine-associated CD4 TCRs spanned the whole spike protein, with dominant responses in regions 160-218 and 743-854. A significant rise in spike-specific TCR breadth and depth was observed after two AZD1222 doses relative to day 0 and relative to MenACWY recipients.

This sample's time point label indicates: about 28 days (+/-7) after the second vaccine dose. AZD1222 recipients given second doses at about 4 weeks or at about 12 weeks were pooled, since spike-specific TCR depth and breadth were not found to differ between the two schedules. The vaccinee samples were drawn from two UK trials, COV001 and COV002, one of which was a single-blind randomized controlled phase 2/3 trial testing AZD1222 (ChAdOx1 nCoV-19) in healthy adults. For TCRbeta chain sequencing, PBMC samples were collected from trial participants at day 0 and at day 28 after the second dose. Sequencing used peripheral blood, obtained 28 days after the second AZD1222 dose. This clonotype originated in an adult who received the AZD1222 COVID-19 vaccine. The receptor chain draws on TRBV10-3 and TRBJ1-3, with no confidently assigned D gene. The nucleotide sequence is TGTGCCATCCGGCGGCAGGCGCCGTATGGAAACACCATATATTTT. It encodes CAIRRQAPYGNTIYF.